This T cell receptor beta chain was documented in a study of shared clonotypes between healthy human individuals. Assay: immunoSEQ multiplex PCR; the TCRdb copy retains only in-frame clones and omits some. The data hold 2 million to 2.5 million clones, with less than 95% observed a single time. Germline V gives CDR1 SQVTM, CDR2 ANQGSEA. V dropped 0 bases and J dropped 3 bases, with 12 bases sitting between them. This CDR3 is built from 14 residues. This TCR derives from a man between 18 and 29 years old in good health. Some clones in this sample may be carry-over from other donors' samples. The V and J genes are TRBV29-1 and TRBJ2-7; perhaps TRBD2 as D (5 bases). Specimen: naive CD4+ T cells from PBMCs. Subset described: CD45RA+ positively selected. The CDR3 region is CSVEDPLTSYEQYF. The CDR3 DNA is TGCAGCGTTGAAGATCCCCTTACTAGCTACGAGCAGTACTTC.